This TCR beta chain was captured in a study of blood T cells in healthy people across ages. For the second PCR, which ran for 7 to 11 cycles, a sample-barcoded 5' primer and a J-beta primer mix were used. TCRdb recomputed calls from the 5' RACE reads with MiXCR, one row per CDR3 protein. The sample consists of some 1.6 million distinct CDR3 sequences, about 35% of them appearing once. With V trimmed by 4 bases and J by 8 bases, 5 bases remained unmatched. The length of the CDR3 is 13 residues. This clonotype was found a few times. J is TRBJ2-4 and V is TRBV12-3 or TRBV12-4; 7 nucleotides align to TRBD2. The sequence was collected from a woman aged 30 to 39 in good health. Sequenced: blood. CDR3: CASSWRGGDIQYF. Here the CDR3 DNA reads TGTGCCAGCAGTTGGCGGGGAGGGGACATTCAGTACTTC.